This T cell receptor (beta chain) was observed in a study of control samples from healthy donors and cancer patients (dated by TCRdb to between 2020 and 2021). The CDR1 and CDR2 encoded by the germline V gene (reference sequence) are GTSNPN and SVGIG. From its cysteine to its phenylalanine, the CDR3 spans 12 amino acids. Of all the DNA, just the CDR3 is kept, 36 bases in frame from base 1. Trimming removed 2 bases from V and 3 bases from J, leaving 7 bases between the germline ends. Library preparation was by the immunoSEQ multiplex PCR assay. Here the immuneACCESS table is served through TCRdb, limited to in-frame sequences with V and J called. Missing clones are a known gap in these copies; in checked studies unresolved V genes cover under half, and the rest lacks a known reason. The sample table shows 110,000 to 150,000 clones, and about 89% are seen once. Together, the top ten hold about 7.6% of the sample.

Points on this clone: There is no known antigen for this receptor. It has no much larger one-base neighbor in the sample; base qualities were not kept.

The sequence joins TRBV30 to TRBJ1-1; no confident D gene assignment can be made. Sample: blood. This receptor was taken from a man aged 18-30 years in good health. The DNA sequence is as follows: TGTGCCTGGAGTTTGGAGTACACTGAAGCTTTCTTT. Translated, it reads CAWSLEYTEAFF.